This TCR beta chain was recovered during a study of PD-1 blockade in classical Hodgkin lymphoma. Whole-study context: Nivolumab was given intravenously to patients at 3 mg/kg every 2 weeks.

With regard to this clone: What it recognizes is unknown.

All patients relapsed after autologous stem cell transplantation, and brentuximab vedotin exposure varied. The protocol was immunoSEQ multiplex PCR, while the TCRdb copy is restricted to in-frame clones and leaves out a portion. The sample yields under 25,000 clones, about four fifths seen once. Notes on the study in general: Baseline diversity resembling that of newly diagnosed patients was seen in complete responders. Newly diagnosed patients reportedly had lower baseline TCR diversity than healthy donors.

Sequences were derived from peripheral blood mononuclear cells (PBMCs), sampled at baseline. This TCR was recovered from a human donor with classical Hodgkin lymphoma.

CDR3 nucleotides: TGCGCCAGCAGCCCGCCCCCTCAGGGATCACCCCTCCACTTT. Its protein is CASSPPPQGSPLHF. The genes are TRBV4-1 and TRBJ1-6; TRBD1 is a possible D gene (5 bases). V lost 4 bases to trimming and J lost 10 bases, with 14 bases between them. The CDR3 is 14 residues long. Germline V lookup: CDR1 MGHRA, CDR2 YSYEKL.